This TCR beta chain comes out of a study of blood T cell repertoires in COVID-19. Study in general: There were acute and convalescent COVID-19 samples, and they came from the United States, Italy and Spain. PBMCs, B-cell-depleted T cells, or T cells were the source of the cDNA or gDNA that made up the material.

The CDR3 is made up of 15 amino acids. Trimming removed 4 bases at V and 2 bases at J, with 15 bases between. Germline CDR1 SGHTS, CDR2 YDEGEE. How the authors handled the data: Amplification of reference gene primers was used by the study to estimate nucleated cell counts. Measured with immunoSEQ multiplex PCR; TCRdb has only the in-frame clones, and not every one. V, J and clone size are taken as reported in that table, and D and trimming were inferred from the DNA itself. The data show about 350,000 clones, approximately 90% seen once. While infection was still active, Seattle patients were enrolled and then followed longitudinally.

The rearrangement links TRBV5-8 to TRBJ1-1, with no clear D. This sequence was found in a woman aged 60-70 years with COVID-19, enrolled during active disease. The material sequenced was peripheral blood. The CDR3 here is CASSPEDSRNTEAFF. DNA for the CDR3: TGTGCCAGCAGCCCAGAGGACTCCAGAAACACTGAAGCTTTCTTT.